This TCR beta chain was profiled in a study of vaccination effects on CD4 cells after COVID-19. Overall study: Early and late post-vaccination sampling was undertaken in a cohort of a few convalescent patients. Samples that were drawn after vaccination came a median of 72 days after the second dose.

Remarks on this clone: Antigen unknown.

ViraFEST expansion of antigen-specific CD4+ T cells with viral peptide pools preceded sequencing. It was after nine to ten days of culture that CD4+ T cells were isolated. Infection dated between March and December 2020, before the Alpha, Beta and Delta variants reached the United States. Either the BNT162b2 or mRNA-1273 vaccine was given to participants in two doses. Cells had half their medium changed to IL-2 medium on days 3 and 7. Repertoires were generated with immunoSEQ multiplex PCR, while TCRdb's copy carries only in-frame clones and drops some. Of about 13,000 clones in the sample, around 67% were seen once. CDR1 is MDHEN, CDR2 SYDVKM, per germline. After removal of 3 bases from V and 1 base from J, the junction contained 12 bases not matched to a gene. CDR3 length equals 18 residues.

The chain recombines TRBV28 with TRBJ1-5; 7 nucleotides align to TRBD1. The sample in question was CD4+ T cells from PBMCs cultured with HCoV-NL63 spike peptides, obtained after COVID-19 vaccination. This clonotype originated in a human donor who had a prior SARS-CoV-2 infection. The CDR3: CASSFHWTGDGSNQPQHF. In DNA form, the CDR3 reads TGTGCCAGCAGTTTTCACTGGACAGGTGATGGGAGCAATCAGCCCCAGCATTTT.